This record covers a single T cell receptor beta chain. The sample belongs to a study of control samples from healthy donors and cancer patients. Repertoires were generated with immunoSEQ multiplex PCR, while TCRdb's copy carries only in-frame clones and drops some. The table includes approximately 100,000 clones, roughly 86% detected once. This receptor was obtained from a man aged 30-40 years in good health. The sequencing sample was made of blood.

The chain's CDR3 is CASSPYGRLAGETQYF. Here the CDR3 DNA reads TGTGCCAGCAGCCCCTACGGTAGACTAGCCGGGGAGACCCAGTACTTC. This chain joins TRBV21-1 and TRBJ2-5; the DNA was not used to check the table's D call, TRBD2. TRBV21-1 is a recognized pseudogene. This CDR3 is built from 16 residues.